This T cell receptor (beta chain) originates from a study of control samples from healthy donors and cancer patients. TCRdb's table, derived via immunoSEQ multiplex PCR, lists solely in-frame clones and lacks some. The sample lists about 98,000 clones; roughly nine tenths were seen once. With 3 bases clipped from V and 6 bases from J, the junction kept 2 bases outside the gene matches. CDR3 length: 15 amino acids. Germline assignment: CDR1 MRHNA and CDR2 SNTAGT. This sequence originates from a young woman in good health. Sequenced: blood. This rearrangement joins TRBV6-4 to TRBJ2-2; 12 nucleotides match TRBD2. CDR3 sequence (DNA): TGTGCCAGCAGTGAGACTAGCGGGAGTTCCGGGGAGCTGTTTTTT. It is translated as CASSETSGSSGELFF.